This T cell receptor (beta chain) was identified in a study of blood T cell repertoires in COVID-19. As for the study in general: Samples of COVID-19 (acute and convalescent) were obtained from the United States, Italy and Spain. Nucleic acid was either cDNA or gDNA, and it came from T cells, B-cell-depleted T cells, or PBMCs.

Assay used: immunoSEQ multiplex PCR; TCRdb lists only in-frame clones, some missing. This table has 90,000 or so clones, about 89% appearing once. The receptor's source is a human donor in a cohort sampled during active COVID-19. Input material: peripheral blood.

The CDR3 DNA follows: TGTGCCAGCTCACCCCCCCGGGGAGGAAACTATGGCTACACCTTC. Protein product: CASSPPRGGNYGYTF. This chain joins TRBV18 and TRBJ1-2; D remains unclear. The CDR3 has 15 amino acids. Germline lookup yields CDR1 KGHSH and CDR2 LQKENI. V was clipped by 3 bases and J by 2 bases, with 13 bases between them.